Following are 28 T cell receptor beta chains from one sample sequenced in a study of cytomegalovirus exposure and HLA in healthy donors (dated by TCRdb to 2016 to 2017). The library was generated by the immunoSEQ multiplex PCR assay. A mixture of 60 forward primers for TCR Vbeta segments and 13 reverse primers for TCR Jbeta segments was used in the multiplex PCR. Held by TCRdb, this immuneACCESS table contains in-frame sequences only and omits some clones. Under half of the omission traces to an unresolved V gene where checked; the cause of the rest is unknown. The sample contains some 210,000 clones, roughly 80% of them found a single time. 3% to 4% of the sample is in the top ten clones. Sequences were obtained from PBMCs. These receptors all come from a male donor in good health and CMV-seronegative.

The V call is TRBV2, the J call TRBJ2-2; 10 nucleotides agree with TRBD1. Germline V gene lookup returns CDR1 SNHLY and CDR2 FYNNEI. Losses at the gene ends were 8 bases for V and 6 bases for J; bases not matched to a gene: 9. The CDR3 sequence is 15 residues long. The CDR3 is CASYAGTGVAGELFF. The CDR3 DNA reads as TGTGCCAGCTACGCCGGGACAGGGGTTGCCGGGGAGCTGTTTTTT.

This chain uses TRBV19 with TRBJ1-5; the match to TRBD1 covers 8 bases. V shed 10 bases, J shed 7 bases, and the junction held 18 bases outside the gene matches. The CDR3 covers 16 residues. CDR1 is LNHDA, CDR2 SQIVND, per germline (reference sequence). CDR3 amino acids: CATCDRGGFQGQPQHF. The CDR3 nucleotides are TGTGCCACCTGTGACAGGGGCGGGTTCCAGGGACAGCCCCAGCATTTT.

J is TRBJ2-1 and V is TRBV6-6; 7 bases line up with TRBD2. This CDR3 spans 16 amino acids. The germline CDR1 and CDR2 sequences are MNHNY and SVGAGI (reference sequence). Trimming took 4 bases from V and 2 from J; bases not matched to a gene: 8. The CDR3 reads CASSSRPGRAYNEQFF. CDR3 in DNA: TGTGCCAGCAGTTCTCGCCCGGGGAGGGCCTACAATGAGCAGTTCTTC.

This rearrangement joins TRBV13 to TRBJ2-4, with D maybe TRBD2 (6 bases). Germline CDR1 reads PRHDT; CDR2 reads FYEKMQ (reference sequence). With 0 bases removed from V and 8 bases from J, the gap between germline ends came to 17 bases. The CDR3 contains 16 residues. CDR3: CASSLGRREGNYIQYF. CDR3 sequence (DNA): TGTGCCAGCAGCTTAGGTCGGAGGGAAGGTAACTACATTCAGTACTTC.

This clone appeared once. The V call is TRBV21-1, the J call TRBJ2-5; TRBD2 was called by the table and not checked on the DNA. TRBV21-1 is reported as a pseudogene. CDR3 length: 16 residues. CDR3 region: CASSDGSRRRQETQYF. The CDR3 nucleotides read TGTGCCAGCAGCGATGGGTCCCGACGGAGACAAGAGACCCAGTACTTC.

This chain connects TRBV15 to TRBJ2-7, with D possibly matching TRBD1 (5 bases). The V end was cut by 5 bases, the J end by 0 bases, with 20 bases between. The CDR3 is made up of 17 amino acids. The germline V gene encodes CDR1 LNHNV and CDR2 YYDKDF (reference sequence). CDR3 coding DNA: TGTGCCACCAGCCGTCGTATGCAGGGCTTTAGCTCCTACGAGCAGTACTTC. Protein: CATSRRMQGFSSYEQYF.

The CDR3 sequence is CASSLLKGGLAGAYEQYF. The CDR3 nucleotides read TGTGCCAGCAGCTTGCTTAAGGGAGGGCTAGCGGGGGCCTACGAGCAGTACTTC. V is TRBV5-6 and J is TRBJ2-7; 10 nucleotides agree with TRBD2. The V gene end was trimmed by 1 base and the J gene end by 2 bases; junction bases not matched to a gene: 12. This CDR3 comprises 18 residues. CDR1 is SGHDT and CDR2 is YYEEEE in the germline V gene.

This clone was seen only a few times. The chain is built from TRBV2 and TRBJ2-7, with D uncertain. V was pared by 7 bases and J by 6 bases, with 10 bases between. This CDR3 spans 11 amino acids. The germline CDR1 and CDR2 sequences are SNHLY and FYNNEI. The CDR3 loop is CASKQVIEQYF. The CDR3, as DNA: TGTGCCAGCAAGCAGGTGATCGAGCAGTACTTC.

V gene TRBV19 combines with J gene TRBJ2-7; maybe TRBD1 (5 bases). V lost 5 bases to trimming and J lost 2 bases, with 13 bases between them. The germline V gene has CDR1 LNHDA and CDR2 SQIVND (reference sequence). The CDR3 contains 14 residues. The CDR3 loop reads CASSAQVPAYEQYF. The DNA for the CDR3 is TGTGCCAGTAGTGCACAGGTCCCCGCCTACGAGCAGTACTTC.

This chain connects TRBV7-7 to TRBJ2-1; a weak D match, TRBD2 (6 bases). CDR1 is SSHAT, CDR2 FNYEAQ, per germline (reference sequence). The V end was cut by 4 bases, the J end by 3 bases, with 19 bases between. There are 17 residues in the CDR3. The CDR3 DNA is TGTGCCAGCAGCTCTGCTCCTTTAGCGGAGTTCTACAATGAGCAGTTCTTC. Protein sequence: CASSSAPLAEFYNEQFF.

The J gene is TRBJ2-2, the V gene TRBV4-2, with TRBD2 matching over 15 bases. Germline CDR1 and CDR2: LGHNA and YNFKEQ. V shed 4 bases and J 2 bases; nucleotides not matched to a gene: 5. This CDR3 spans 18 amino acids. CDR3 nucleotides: TGTGCCAGCAGCCCCTGGACTAGCGGGAGGGAAAACACCGGGGAGCTGTTTTTT. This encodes CASSPWTSGRENTGELFF.

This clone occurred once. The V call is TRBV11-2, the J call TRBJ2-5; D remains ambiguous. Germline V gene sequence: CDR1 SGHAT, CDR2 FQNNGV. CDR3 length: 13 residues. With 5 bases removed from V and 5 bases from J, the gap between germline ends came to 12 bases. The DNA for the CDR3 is TGTGCCAGCAGCCATGACGGGTGGGAGACCCAGTACTTC. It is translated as CASSHDGWETQYF.

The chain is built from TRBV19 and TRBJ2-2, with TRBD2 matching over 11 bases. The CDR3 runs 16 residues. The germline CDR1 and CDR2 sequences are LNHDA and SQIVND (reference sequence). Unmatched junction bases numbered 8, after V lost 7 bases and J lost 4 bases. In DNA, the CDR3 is TGTGCCAGTACCCCGGGACTAGCGGTTATCACCGGGGAGCTGTTTTTT. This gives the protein CASTPGLAVITGELFF. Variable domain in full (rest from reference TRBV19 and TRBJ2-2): DGGITQSPKYLFRKEGQNVTLSCEQNLNHDAMYWYRQDPGQGLRLIYYSQIVNDFQKGDIAEGYSVSREKKESFPLTVTSAQKNPTAFYLCASTPGLAVITGELFFGEGSRLTVL.

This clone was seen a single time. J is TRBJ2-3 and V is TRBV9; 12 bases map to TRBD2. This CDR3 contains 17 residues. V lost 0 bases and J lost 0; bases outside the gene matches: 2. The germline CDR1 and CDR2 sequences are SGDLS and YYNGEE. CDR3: CASSVGLAGDSTDTQYF. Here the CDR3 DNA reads TGTGCCAGCAGCGTAGGACTAGCGGGAGACAGCACAGATACGCAGTATTTT.

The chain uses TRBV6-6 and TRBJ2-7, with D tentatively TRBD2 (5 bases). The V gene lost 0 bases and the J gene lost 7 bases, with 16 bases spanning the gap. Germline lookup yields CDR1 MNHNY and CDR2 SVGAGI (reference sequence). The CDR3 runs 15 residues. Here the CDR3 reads CASSYSAGILGEQYF. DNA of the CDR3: TGTGCCAGCAGTTACTCCGCCGGGATCTTGGGGGAGCAGTACTTC.

This CDR3 reads CASSDSRGFLSYEQYF. Written as DNA, the CDR3 is TGTGCCAGCAGTGACTCGAGAGGGTTCCTCTCCTACGAGCAGTACTTC. V and J are TRBV6-4 and TRBJ2-7; tentative D call: TRBD2 (5 bases). Germline values: CDR1 MRHNA, CDR2 SNTAGT. The CDR3 totals 16 residues. V was pared by 0 bases and J by 0 bases, with 12 bases between.

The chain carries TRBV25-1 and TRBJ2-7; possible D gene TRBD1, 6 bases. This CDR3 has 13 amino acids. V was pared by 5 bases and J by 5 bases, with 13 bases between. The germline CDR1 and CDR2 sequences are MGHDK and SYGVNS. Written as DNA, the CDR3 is TGTGCCAGCAGTCGACAGGAGGCCCACGAGCAGTACTTC. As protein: CASSRQEAHEQYF.

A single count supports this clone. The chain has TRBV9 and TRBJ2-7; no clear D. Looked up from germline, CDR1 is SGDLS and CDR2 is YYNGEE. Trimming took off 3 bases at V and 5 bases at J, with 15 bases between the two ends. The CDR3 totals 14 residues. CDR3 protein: CASSARGQWDEQYF. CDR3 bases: TGTGCCAGCAGCGCGCGCGGTCAGTGGGACGAGCAGTACTTC.

CDR3 in DNA: TGTGCCTGGAGGGGAGGGCGTATTAATGAAAAACTGTTTTTT. As protein: CAWRGGRINEKLFF. V and J are TRBV30 and TRBJ1-4; the D is unclear. The germline V and J ends were trimmed by 3 bases and 4 bases, with 12 bases remaining between them. This CDR3 spans 14 amino acids. Looked up from germline, CDR1 is GTSNPN and CDR2 is SVGIG (reference sequence).

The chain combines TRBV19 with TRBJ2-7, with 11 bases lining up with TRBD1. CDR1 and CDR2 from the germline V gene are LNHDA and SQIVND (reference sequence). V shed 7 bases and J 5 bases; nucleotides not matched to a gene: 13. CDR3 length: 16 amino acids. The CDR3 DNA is TGTGCCAGTACCTCGGTCGGGACAGGGGGGTCAAACGAGCAGTACTTC. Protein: CASTSVGTGGSNEQYF.

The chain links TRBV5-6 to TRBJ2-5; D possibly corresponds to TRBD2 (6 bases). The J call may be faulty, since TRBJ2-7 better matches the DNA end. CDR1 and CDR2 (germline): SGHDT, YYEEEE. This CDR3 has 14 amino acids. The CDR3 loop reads CASSFSRGTYEQYF. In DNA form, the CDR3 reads TGTGCCAGCAGCTTCTCGCGGGGTACCTACGAGCAGTACTTC.

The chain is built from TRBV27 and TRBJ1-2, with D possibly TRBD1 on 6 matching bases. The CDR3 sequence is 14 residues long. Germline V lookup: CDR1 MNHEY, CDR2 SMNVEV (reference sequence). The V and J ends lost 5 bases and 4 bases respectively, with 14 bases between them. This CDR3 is CASSTSDSLYGYTF. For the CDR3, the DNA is TGTGCCAGCAGTACCTCGGACAGCCTCTATGGCTACACCTTC.

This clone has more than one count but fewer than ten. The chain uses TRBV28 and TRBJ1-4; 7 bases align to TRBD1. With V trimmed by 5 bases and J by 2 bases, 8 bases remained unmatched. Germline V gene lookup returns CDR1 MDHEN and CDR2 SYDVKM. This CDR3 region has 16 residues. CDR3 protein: CASSRGRGFTNEKLFF. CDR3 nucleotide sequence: TGTGCCAGCAGTCGCGGCAGGGGGTTTACTAATGAAAAACTGTTTTTT.

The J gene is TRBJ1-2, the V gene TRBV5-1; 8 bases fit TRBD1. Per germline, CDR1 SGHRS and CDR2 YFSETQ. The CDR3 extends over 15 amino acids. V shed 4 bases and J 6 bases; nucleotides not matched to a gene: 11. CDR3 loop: CASSPTTGQENGYTF. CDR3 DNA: TGCGCCAGCAGCCCCACCACGGGACAGGAGAATGGCTACACCTTC. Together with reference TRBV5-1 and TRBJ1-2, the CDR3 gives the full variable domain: KAGVTQTPRYLIKTRGQQVTLSCSPISGHRSVSWYQQTPGQGLQFLFEYFSETQRNKGNFPGRFSGRQFSNSRSEMNVSTLELGDSALYLCASSPTTGQENGYTFGSGTRLTVV.

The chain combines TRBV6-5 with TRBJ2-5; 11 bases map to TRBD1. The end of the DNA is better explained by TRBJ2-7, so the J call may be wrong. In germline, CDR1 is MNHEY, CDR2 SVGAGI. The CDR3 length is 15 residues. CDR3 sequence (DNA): TGTGCCAGCAGTTACTCGGGACAGGGGGGCTACGAGCAGTACTTC. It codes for CASSYSGQGGYEQYF.

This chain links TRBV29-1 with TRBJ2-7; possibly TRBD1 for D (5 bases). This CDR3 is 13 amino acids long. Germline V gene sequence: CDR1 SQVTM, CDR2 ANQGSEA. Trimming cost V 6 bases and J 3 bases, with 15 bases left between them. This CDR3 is CSVQSDSHYEQYF. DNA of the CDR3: TGCAGCGTGCAAAGCGACAGCCACTACGAGCAGTACTTC.

CDR3 sequence: CASSRQGSYEQYF. The CDR3 nucleotides read TGTGCCAGCAGCCGACAGGGCTCCTACGAGCAGTACTTC. The chain has TRBV7-3 and TRBJ2-7, with 7 bases that match TRBD1. Unmatched junction bases numbered 1, after V lost 5 bases and J lost 0 bases. This CDR3 comprises 13 residues. Germline CDR1 SGHTA, CDR2 FQGTGA.

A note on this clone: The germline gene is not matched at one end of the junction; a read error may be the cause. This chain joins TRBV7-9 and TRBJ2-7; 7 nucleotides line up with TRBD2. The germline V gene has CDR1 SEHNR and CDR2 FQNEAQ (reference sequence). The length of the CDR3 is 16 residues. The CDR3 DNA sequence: TGTTCCAGCACCGGGGGTGCGGGAGTCCCCTGGGGTGAGCAGTACTTC. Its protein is CSSTGGAGVPWGEQYF. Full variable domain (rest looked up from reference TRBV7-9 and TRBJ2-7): DTGVSQNPRHKITKRGQNVTFRCDPISEHNRLYWYRQTLGQGPEFLTYFQNEAQLEKSRLLSDRFSAERPKGSFSTLEIQRTEQGDSAMYLCSSTGGAGVPWGEQYFGPGTRLTVT.